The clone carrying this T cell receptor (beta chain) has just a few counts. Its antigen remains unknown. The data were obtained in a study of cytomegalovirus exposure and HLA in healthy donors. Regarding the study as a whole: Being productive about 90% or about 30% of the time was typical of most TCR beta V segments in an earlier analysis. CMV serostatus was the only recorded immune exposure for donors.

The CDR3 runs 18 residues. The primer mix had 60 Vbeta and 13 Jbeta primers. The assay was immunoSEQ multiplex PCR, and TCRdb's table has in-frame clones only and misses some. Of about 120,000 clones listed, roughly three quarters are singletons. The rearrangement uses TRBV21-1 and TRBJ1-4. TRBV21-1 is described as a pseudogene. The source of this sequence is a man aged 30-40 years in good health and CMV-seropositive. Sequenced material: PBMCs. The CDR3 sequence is CASSKAVTFGWRNEKLFF. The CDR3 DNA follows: TGTGCCAGCAGCAAAGCCGTAACATTCGGATGGAGGAATGAAAAACTGTTTTTT.